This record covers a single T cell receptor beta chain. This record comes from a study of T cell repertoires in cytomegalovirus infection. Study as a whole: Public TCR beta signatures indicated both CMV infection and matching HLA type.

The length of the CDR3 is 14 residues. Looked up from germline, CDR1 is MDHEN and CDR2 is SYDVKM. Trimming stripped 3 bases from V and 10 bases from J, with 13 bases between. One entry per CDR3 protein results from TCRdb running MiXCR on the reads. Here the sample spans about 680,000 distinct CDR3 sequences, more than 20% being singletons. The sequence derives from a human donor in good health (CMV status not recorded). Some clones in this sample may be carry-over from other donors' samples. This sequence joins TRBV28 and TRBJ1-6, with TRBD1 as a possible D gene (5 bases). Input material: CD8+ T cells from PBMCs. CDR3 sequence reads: CASSLGERGSPLHF. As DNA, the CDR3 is TGTGCCAGCAGTTTGGGGGAGAGAGGATCACCCCTCCACTTT.